The source of this TCR beta chain is a study of PD-1 blockade in classical Hodgkin lymphoma. On the study more broadly: Intravenous delivery of nivolumab at 3 mg/kg to patients occurred every 2 weeks. Study-level findings and limits: TCR diversity rose significantly by C4D1 in CD4+ but not CD8+ cells. Those achieving complete response showed baseline diversity like newly diagnosed patients.

V lost 0 bases, J lost 11 bases, and 22 bases lay in between. The CDR3 length is 17 residues. Germline loops: CDR1 LGHNA, CDR2 YNFKEQ. Each patient's relapse followed autologous stem cell transplantation, and brentuximab vedotin exposure varied. Notes on this clone: No antigen is known for it.

Clones were sequenced by immunoSEQ multiplex PCR, and TCRdb holds only the in-frame ones, with some missing. The data hold about 72,000 clones, with 93% observed a single time. This chain uses TRBV4-2 with TRBJ1-4; tentative D call: TRBD1 (6 bases). Sequences were derived from peripheral blood mononuclear cells (PBMCs), sampled at baseline. This sequence originates from a human donor with classical Hodgkin lymphoma. Here the CDR3 DNA reads TGTGCCAGCAGCCAAGATTGGGGCAGTGGGGGCGGCAGGAAACTGTTTTTT. Translated, it gives CASSQDWGSGGGRKLFF.